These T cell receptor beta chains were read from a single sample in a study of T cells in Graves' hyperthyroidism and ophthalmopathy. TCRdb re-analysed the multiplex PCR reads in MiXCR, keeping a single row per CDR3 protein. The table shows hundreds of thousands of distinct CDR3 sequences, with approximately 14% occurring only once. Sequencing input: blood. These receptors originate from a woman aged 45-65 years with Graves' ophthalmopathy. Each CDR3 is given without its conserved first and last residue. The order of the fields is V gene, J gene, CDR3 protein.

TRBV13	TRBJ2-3	ASSTKTGSTDTQY
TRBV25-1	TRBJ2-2	ASSLRGVDNTGKLF
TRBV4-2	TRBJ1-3	ASSQVTGNSGNTIY
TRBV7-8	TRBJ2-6	ASSSPTSGTSGANVLT
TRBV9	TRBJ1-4	ASSVASGAGHEKLF
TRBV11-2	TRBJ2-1	ASSEPGTKNEQF
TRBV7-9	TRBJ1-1	ASSDSEMAMNTEAF
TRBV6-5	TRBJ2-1	ASSYDQVGRNEQF
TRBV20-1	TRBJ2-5	SARSSQETQY
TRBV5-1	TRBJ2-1	ASSPGLGPAYYNEQF
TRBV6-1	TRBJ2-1	ASSYSGSEQF
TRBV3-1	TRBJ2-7	ASSQRSHYEQY
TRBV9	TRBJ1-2	ASSTSKEHGDYGYT
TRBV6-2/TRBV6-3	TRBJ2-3	ASSYGTSLDTQY
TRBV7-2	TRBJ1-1	ASNEMLMNTEAF
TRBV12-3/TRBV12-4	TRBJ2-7	ASSRDRVYNSYEQY
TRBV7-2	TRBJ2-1	ASSSPNSPGNEQF
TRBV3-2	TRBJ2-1	ASSQDFSGICYNEQF
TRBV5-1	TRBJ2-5	ASSLRRLAGGQQETQY
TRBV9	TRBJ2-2	ASSPSGRNSFFRNTGELF
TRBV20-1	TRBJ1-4	SASGGGGEKLF
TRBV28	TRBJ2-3	ASSLTPIAGGPTDTQY
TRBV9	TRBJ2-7	ASSVDVGGLTYEQY
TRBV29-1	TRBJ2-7	SVGAGGISYEQY
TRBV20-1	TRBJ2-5	SAIHGRGVETQY